Only a few counts were recorded for the clone carrying this TCR beta chain. Its antigen is unknown. The data derive from a study of identical twins. Template switching introduced a universal primer site, and the cDNA bore unique molecular identifiers. TCRdb ran MiXCR on the 5' RACE reads and lists one entry per CDR3 protein. The sample holds about 530,000 distinct CDR3 sequences, 13% to 15% seen once. Findings of the study overall: Clonotypes of the beta chain that were abundant in cord blood carried fewer insertions (memory repertoires showed none).

Germline-derived CDR1 and CDR2 are SEHNR and FQNEAQ (reference sequence). The CDR3 runs to 15 residues. Trimming removed 5 bases from V and 7 bases from J; junction bases left unmatched: 6. The data also belong to a second study, concerning yellow fever vaccine responses in identical twins.

Sequencing input: CD4+ T cells sorted from blood. The clonotype originates from a woman aged 18 to 35 in good health. The J gene is TRBJ1-4, the V gene TRBV7-9; 11 bases align to TRBD1. The CDR3 protein is CASSAPGQGGEKLFF. The CDR3 DNA sequence: TGTGCCAGCAGCGCACCGGGACAGGGGGGTGAAAAACTGTTTTTT.